Presented here are 3 T cell receptor beta chains from one specimen sequenced in a study of beta chain features in type 1 diabetes. General observations from the study: Among patients with Type 1 diabetes, TCRB CDR3s were moderately but significantly shorter in every one of the four CD4+ subsets.

The whole isolated RNA underwent reverse transcription, so sequencing captured expressed TCRB transcripts. Profiled with immunoSEQ multiplex PCR; TCRdb holds only in-frame clones, not every one. The sample shows about 150,000 clones, 7% to 9% of them seen only once. Their antigens are not known. Sequenced: central memory CD4+ T cells from blood. The receptors stem from a young man with type 1 diabetes.

The gene calls are TRBV7-2 and TRBJ1-4; D might be TRBD1 (5 bases). The CDR3 is made up of 14 amino acids. With 8 bases removed from V and 8 bases from J, the gap between germline ends came to 18 bases. The germline V gene has CDR1 SGHTA and CDR2 FQGNSA. Written as DNA, the CDR3 is TGTGCCAGCGGGTTCCGGGGGAGTTTGGAAAAACTGTTTTTT. Its translation is CASGFRGSLEKLFF.

This clone was found a few times. The rearrangement joins TRBV6-6 to TRBJ2-7; a weak D match, TRBD2 (5 bases). CDR3 size: 14 residues. V lost 5 bases to trimming and J lost 0 bases, with 11 bases between them. Germline CDR1 MNHNY, CDR2 SVGAGI (reference sequence). The CDR3 sequence: CASSPSGASYEQYF. As DNA, the CDR3 is TGTGCCAGCAGTCCAAGCGGCGCCTCCTACGAGCAGTACTTC.

This clone was found a few times. The chain joins TRBV28 to TRBJ2-1; D possibly corresponds to TRBD1 (6 bases). This CDR3 is built from 12 residues. Trimming left V 6 bases short and J 7 bases short, with 10 bases between. Germline CDR1 MDHEN, CDR2 SYDVKM. The CDR3 reads CASSWGPNEQFF. The DNA for the CDR3 is TGTGCCAGCAGCTGGGGGCCGAATGAGCAGTTCTTC.